One sample yielded the 28 T cell receptor beta chains listed below, sequenced in a study of blood T cell repertoires in COVID-19. The assay was immunoSEQ multiplex PCR, and TCRdb's table has in-frame clones only and misses some. The sample consists of 400,000 to 500,000 clones, about 88% of them appearing once. Material: PBMCs or T cells enriched from blood (not recorded which). The receptors come from a woman under 30 who had been exposed to COVID-19.

The CDR3 nucleotides are TGTGCCAGTAGCGCCCGATTCTTTACAGGGGCACGCACAGATACGCAGTATTTT. Translating it yields CASSARFFTGARTDTQYF. The rearrangement links TRBV19 to TRBJ2-3; 7 bases are a match to TRBD1. The V gene end was trimmed by 6 bases and the J gene end by 1 base; junction bases not matched to a gene: 16. The germline V gene has CDR1 LNHDA and CDR2 SQIVND (reference sequence). This CDR3 has 18 amino acids.

This clone was counted between two and nine times. This chain joins TRBV6-5 and TRBJ1-1; no reliable D call. The V and J ends lost 0 bases and 7 bases respectively, with 12 bases between them. The CDR3 has 14 amino acids. Germline V gene sequence: CDR1 MNHEY, CDR2 SVGAGI. The DNA of the CDR3 is TGTGCCAGCAGTTACTCGGTCAGTTACTATGAAGCTTTCTTT. Translating it yields CASSYSVSYYEAFF.

This clone was recorded only once. This chain uses TRBV10-2 with TRBJ1-1; D is undetermined. V was pared by 7 bases and J by 5 bases, with 11 bases between. The V gene's germline CDR1 is WSHSY and CDR2 SAAADI. The CDR3 is 12 residues long. CDR3 sequence (DNA): TGCGCCAGCAATGGTGGTGAGACTGAAGCTTTCTTT. Its protein product is CASNGGETEAFF.

As DNA, the CDR3 is TGTGCCAGTAGAACCGAAAGGGGTAGCACTGAAGCTTTCTTT. It codes for CASRTERGSTEAFF. The chain carries TRBV19 and TRBJ1-1; perhaps TRBD1 as D (5 bases). Germline CDR1 and CDR2: LNHDA and SQIVND (reference sequence). The CDR3 spans 14 residues. Trimming took 6 bases from V and 4 from J, leaving 15 bases between them.

V usage is TRBV18 and J usage is TRBJ1-1, with 8 bases matching TRBD1. The CDR3 totals 15 residues. With 6 bases clipped from V and 3 bases from J, the junction kept 9 bases outside the gene matches. Germline assignment: CDR1 KGHSH and CDR2 LQKENI. For the CDR3, the DNA is TGTGCCAGCTCCCCTATGGACAGGGTGGACACTGAAGCTTTCTTT. This translates into CASSPMDRVDTEAFF. Full variable domain (remainder filled in from reference TRBV18 and TRBJ1-1): NAGVMQNPRHLVRRRGQEARLRCSPMKGHSHVYWYRQLPEEGLKFMVYLQKENIIDESGMPKERFSAEFPKEGPSILRIQQVVRGDSAAYFCASSPMDRVDTEAFFGQGTRLTVV.

The DNA for the CDR3 is TGTGCCAGCAGCGCAGGACAGGGTATGAACACTGAAGCTTTCTTT. Residues: CASSAGQGMNTEAFF. This chain uses TRBV9 with TRBJ1-1; 8 nucleotides match TRBD1. The germline V gene encodes CDR1 SGDLS and CDR2 YYNGEE. The junction had 4 bases not matched to a gene; V was cut back by 3 bases and J by 0 bases. The length of the CDR3 is 15 residues.

This rearrangement joins TRBV5-1 to TRBJ1-4; TRBD1 is a possible D gene (5 bases). The germline V gene encodes CDR1 SGHRS and CDR2 YFSETQ. CDR3 length: 15 residues. The V end was cut by 0 bases, the J end by 8 bases, with 14 bases between. CDR3 sequence (DNA): TGCGCCAGCAGCTTGGGGCAGGGCGGCATCGAAAAACTGTTTTTT. Translating gives CASSLGQGGIEKLFF.

Regarding this clone: This specimen includes other DNA sequences encoding the same CDR3. The V and J genes are TRBV27 and TRBJ2-1, with TRBD2 identical over 11 bases. V was clipped by 4 bases and J by 4 bases; unmatched bases: 3. The CDR3 sequence is 15 residues long. Looked up from germline, CDR1 is MNHEY and CDR2 is SMNVEV (reference sequence). In DNA, the CDR3 is TGTGCCAGCAGTTCAGGGACTAGCGGATACAATGAGCAGTTCTTC. Protein sequence: CASSSGTSGYNEQFF.

The V gene is TRBV6-1, the J gene TRBJ1-3; TRBD1 agrees at 9 bases. This CDR3 has 19 residues. Germline V gene sequence: CDR1 MNHNS, CDR2 SASEGT. J lost 2 bases, V lost 4 bases, and 15 bases had no gene match. CDR3 nucleotides: TGTGCCAGCAGTGCCTCCGGGACAGGGAACCAAGGGCCTGGAAACACCATATATTTT. The encoded protein is CASSASGTGNQGPGNTIYF.

The CDR3 reads CASSIGGQGARFGELFF. DNA of the CDR3: TGTGCCAGTAGTATAGGAGGACAGGGGGCGAGATTCGGGGAGCTGTTTTTT. The chain carries TRBV19 and TRBJ2-2; 11 nucleotides line up with TRBD1. Germline CDR1 LNHDA, CDR2 SQIVND (reference sequence). Germline trimming cut 1 base from V and 7 bases from J; bases unmatched to any gene: 8. The CDR3 runs 17 residues.

The rearrangement uses TRBV15 and TRBJ1-5; no clear D. The germline CDR1 and CDR2 sequences are LNHNV and YYDKDF (reference sequence). V was pared by 0 bases and J by 4 bases, with 13 bases between. This CDR3 is 16 amino acids long. In DNA, the CDR3 is TGTGCCACCAGCAGAGATATCCCCGAGGGAAATCAGCCCCAGCATTTT. It translates to CATSRDIPEGNQPQHF.

Remarks on this clone: Other nucleotide sequences in the sample specify the same CDR3. The CDR3 DNA sequence: TGTGCCAGCAGGCCGGGACAGGGTTACACTGAAGCTTTCTTT. Its protein is CASRPGQGYTEAFF. V is TRBV6-5 and J is TRBJ1-1; 9 bases map to TRBD1. V lost 6 bases to trimming and J lost 3 bases; unmatched junction nucleotides: 5. Germline CDR1 is MNHEY and CDR2 is SVGAGI. The CDR3 is 14 residues long.

The V gene is TRBV10-3, the J gene TRBJ1-3; D is uncertain. The CDR3 runs to 15 residues. The V end was cut by 3 bases, the J end by 4 bases, with 13 bases between. The V gene's germline CDR1 is ENHRY and CDR2 SYGVKD. In DNA, the CDR3 is TGTGCCATCAGTGAATCGGGGTCTGGCGGAAACACCATATATTTT. It yields the protein CAISESGSGGNTIYF.

This chain links TRBV29-1 with TRBJ2-1; 14 bases are a match to TRBD2. From germline, CDR1 is SQVTM and CDR2 ANQGSEA. The CDR3 length is 14 residues. V dropped 8 bases and J dropped 9; count of bases not matched to a gene: 9. In DNA, the CDR3 is TGCAGCCTCAAGGGACTAGCGGGAGTGGCTGAGCAGTTCTTC. Translating gives CSLKGLAGVAEQFF.

This clone came up once. The chain has TRBV11-2 and TRBJ1-2; D may be TRBD1 (6 bases). The germline V gene has CDR1 SGHAT and CDR2 FQNNGV. The CDR3 runs 15 residues. V shed 2 bases and J shed 5 bases, with 15 bases lying between them. CDR3 amino acids: CASSLNWGQQYGYTF. DNA for the CDR3: TGTGCCAGCAGCTTAAATTGGGGGCAGCAGTATGGCTACACCTTC.

The DNA for the CDR3 is TGTGCCAGCAGCTTAAGAAGGGGAAACACTGAAGCTTTCTTT. It specifies CASSLRRGNTEAFF. The J gene is TRBJ1-1, the V gene TRBV7-2, with D maybe TRBD1 (5 bases). Trimming took 2 bases from V and 2 from J, leaving 9 bases between them. The CDR3 covers 14 residues. Germline CDR1 SGHTA, CDR2 FQGNSA.

The V gene is TRBV2, the J gene TRBJ2-6; D perhaps matches TRBD1 (5 bases). V lost 5 bases to trimming and J lost 2 bases, with 10 bases between them. This CDR3 is 15 amino acids long. Germline loops: CDR1 SNHLY, CDR2 FYNNEI. As DNA, the CDR3 is TGTGCCAGCAGTACAGGTTTGGCTGGGGCCAACGTCCTGACTTTC. Amino acids: CASSTGLAGANVLTF.

The genes are TRBV3-1 (or the pseudogene TRBV3-2) and TRBJ2-1; TRBD1 aligns across 9 bases. The V and J ends lost 5 bases and 5 bases, in that order; junction bases with no gene match: 10. The V gene's germline CDR1 is LGHDT and CDR2 YNNKEL (reference sequence). This CDR3 has 16 amino acids. The DNA of the CDR3 is TGTGCCAGCAGCTTGGGACCGGGACAGGGTAACAATGAGCAGTTCTTC. As protein: CASSLGPGQGNNEQFF.

This clone was detected once. The genes are TRBV28 and TRBJ2-5; maybe TRBD1 (6 bases). From germline, CDR1 is MDHEN and CDR2 SYDVKM. This CDR3 region has 14 residues. Trimming left V 5 bases short and J 1 base short, with 11 bases between. CDR3 in amino acids: CASSLDRIQETQYF. The CDR3 DNA sequence: TGTGCCAGCAGTCTAGACAGGATCCAAGAGACCCAGTACTTC. Supplemented by reference TRBV28 and TRBJ2-5, the full variable domain reads DVKVTQSSRYLVKRTGEKVFLECVQDMDHENMFWYRQDPGLGLRLIYFSYDVKMKEKGDIPEGYSVSREKKERFSLILESASTNQTSMYLCASSLDRIQETQYFGPGTRLLVL.

The CDR3 DNA is TGTGCCAGTAGCATGACAGAATACAATGAGCAGTTCTTC. The encoded protein is CASSMTEYNEQFF. The chain has TRBV19 and TRBJ2-1; maybe TRBD1 (5 bases). Germline V lookup: CDR1 LNHDA, CDR2 SQIVND (reference sequence). This CDR3 contains 13 residues. Trimming removed 6 bases from V and 4 bases from J, with 10 bases in between.

J is TRBJ1-1 and V is TRBV5-1; no firm D call. This CDR3 contains 13 residues. Trimming took 1 base from V and 7 from J, leaving 11 bases between them. CDR1 SGHRS and CDR2 YFSETQ come from the germline V gene. Here the CDR3 reads CASSLPNNIEAFF. The CDR3 DNA sequence: TGCGCCAGCAGCTTGCCCAACAATATTGAAGCTTTCTTT.

The gene calls are TRBV4-2 and TRBJ2-5; 7 positions match TRBD1. The CDR3 has 15 residues. V was pared by 4 bases and J by 2 bases, with 7 bases of the junction left unmatched. Germline V gene sequence: CDR1 LGHNA, CDR2 YNFKEQ. The CDR3 protein is CASSRGGQVQETQYF. The CDR3 region has the DNA TGTGCCAGCAGCCGAGGTGGACAGGTTCAAGAGACCCAGTACTTC.

The chain's CDR3 is CASSFGAGGADTQYF. The CDR3 nucleotides are TGTGCCAGCAGTTTTGGAGCGGGGGGTGCAGATACGCAGTATTTT. The chain couples TRBV27 to TRBJ2-3; 9 positions match TRBD2. This CDR3 has 15 amino acids. Germline CDR1 is MNHEY and CDR2 is SMNVEV (reference sequence). With V trimmed by 3 bases and J by 4 bases, 5 bases remained unmatched.

The chain uses TRBV19 and TRBJ1-3; TRBD1 aligns across 8 bases. The V gene's germline CDR1 is LNHDA and CDR2 SQIVND (reference sequence). Unmatched junction bases numbered 6, after V lost 8 bases and J lost 3 bases. The CDR3 consists of 14 residues. CDR3 bases: TGTGCCAGTGGTACGACAGGGGATGGAAACACCATATATTTT. It encodes CASGTTGDGNTIYF.

The genes are TRBV27 and TRBJ1-6, with 10 bases lining up with TRBD1. Germline lookup yields CDR1 MNHEY and CDR2 SMNVEV (reference sequence). The CDR3 totals 14 residues. J was trimmed by 10 bases and V by 6 bases; bases with no gene match: 6. The CDR3 here is CASSQWTGGSPLHF. The CDR3 DNA follows: TGTGCCAGCAGCCAATGGACAGGGGGGTCACCCCTCCACTTT.

This chain uses TRBV7-8 with TRBJ1-1, with D tentatively TRBD1 (6 bases). Germline values: CDR1 SGHVS, CDR2 FQNEAQ. This CDR3 comprises 13 residues. The V and J ends lost 1 base and 9 bases respectively, with 12 bases between them. The CDR3 nucleotides read TGTGCCAGCAGCTTAGAAGGGACACCTAAAGCTTTCTTT. Encoded protein: CASSLEGTPKAFF.

The chain is built from TRBV19 and TRBJ2-3; 8 nucleotides align to TRBD1. Germline V gives CDR1 LNHDA, CDR2 SQIVND (reference sequence). CDR3 size: 15 residues. V shed 5 bases, J shed 0 bases, and the junction held 4 bases outside the gene matches. The CDR3 spells CASSADRGSTDTQYF. CDR3 DNA: TGTGCCAGTAGTGCCGACAGGGGTAGCACAGATACGCAGTATTTT.

This clone is a singleton in its sample. V usage is TRBV5-1 and J usage is TRBJ2-5; 8 bases are shared with TRBD1. The CDR3 is 15 amino acids. The germline V gene has CDR1 SGHRS and CDR2 YFSETQ. J was trimmed by 4 bases and V by 0 bases; bases with no gene match: 5. The CDR3 sequence is CASSLAGGERETQYF. The CDR3 DNA reads as TGCGCCAGCAGCTTGGCAGGGGGCGAGAGAGAGACCCAGTACTTC.